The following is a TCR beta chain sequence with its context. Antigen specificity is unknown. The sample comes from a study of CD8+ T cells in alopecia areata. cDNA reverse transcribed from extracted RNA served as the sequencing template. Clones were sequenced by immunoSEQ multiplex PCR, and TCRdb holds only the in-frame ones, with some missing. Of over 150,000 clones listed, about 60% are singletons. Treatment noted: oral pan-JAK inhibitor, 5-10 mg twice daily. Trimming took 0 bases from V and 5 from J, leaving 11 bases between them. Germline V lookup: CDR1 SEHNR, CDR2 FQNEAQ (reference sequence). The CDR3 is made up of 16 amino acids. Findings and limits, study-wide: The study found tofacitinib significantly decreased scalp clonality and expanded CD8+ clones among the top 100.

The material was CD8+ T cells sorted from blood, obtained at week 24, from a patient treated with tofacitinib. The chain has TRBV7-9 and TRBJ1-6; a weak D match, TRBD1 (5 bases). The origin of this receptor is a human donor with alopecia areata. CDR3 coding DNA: TGTGCCAGCAGCTTAGCCAGGGCAGGGAATAATTCACCCCTCCACTTT. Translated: CASSLARAGNNSPLHF. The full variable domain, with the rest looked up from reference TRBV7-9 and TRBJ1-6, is DTGVSQNPRHKITKRGQNVTFRCDPISEHNRLYWYRQTLGQGPEFLTYFQNEAQLEKSRLLSDRFSAERPKGSFSTLEIQRTEQGDSAMYLCASSLARAGNNSPLHFGNGTRLTVT.